These 20 T cell receptor beta chains originate from one sample sequenced in a study of CD8+ T cells in alopecia areata. Sequencing used cDNA as its template, made by extracting RNA and reverse transcribing it. Produced via immunoSEQ multiplex PCR; TCRdb's table is partial and in-frame only. The repertoire includes around 150,000 clones, 65% to 90% of them detected once, and around 25% sits in the top ten. Treatment indicated: oral pan-JAK inhibitor, 5-10 mg twice daily. Sequenced material: CD8+ T cells sorted from blood, taken at week 4, from a patient treated with tofacitinib. The receptors come from a human donor with alopecia areata.

The chain combines TRBV9 with TRBJ2-3; tentatively, D is TRBD2 (6 bases). The CDR3 has 15 amino acids. The germline CDR1 and CDR2 sequences are SGDLS and YYNGEE. V lost 2 bases and J lost 0, with 10 bases in between. The chain's CDR3 is CASSVSGTSTDTQYF. In nucleotides, the CDR3 is TGTGCCAGCAGCGTGTCGGGGACTAGCACAGATACGCAGTATTTT.

This clone was observed a single time. The chain is built from TRBV4-1 and TRBJ2-2, with 12 bases identical to TRBD2. J gave up 5 bases and V 4 bases, and 11 bases lay outside the gene matches. The CDR3 is 18 amino acids. Germline CDR1 and CDR2: MGHRA and YSYEKL. The CDR3 spells CASSPASSGGAGTGELFF. For the CDR3, the DNA is TGCGCCAGCAGCCCCGCGTCTAGCGGGGGGGCCGGGACCGGGGAGCTGTTTTTT.

The rearrangement uses TRBV29-1 and TRBJ2-7; TRBD1 might be the D (6 bases). Trimming shortened V by 6 bases and J by 5 bases, and 17 bases separated the two germline ends. The CDR3 consists of 13 residues. From germline, CDR1 is SQVTM and CDR2 ANQGSEA. The CDR3 DNA reads TGCAGCGTACTTACAGGGCTTGGGGACGAGCAGTACTTC. Encoded protein: CSVLTGLGDEQYF.

The table lists this clone with a count of one. The chain recombines TRBV29-1 with TRBJ1-1, with D maybe TRBD1 (6 bases). Per the germline V gene, CDR1 is SQVTM and CDR2 is ANQGSEA. CDR3 length: 16 residues. Trimming took 5 bases from V and 2 from J, leaving 21 bases between them. The CDR3 is CSVPGVIKGKNTEAFF. CDR3 nucleotide sequence: TGCAGCGTTCCAGGGGTGATAAAAGGCAAAAACACTGAAGCTTTCTTT.

Concerning this clone: This sample includes further DNA sequences coding for the same CDR3. CDR3 in DNA: TGTGCCAGCAGCTCCCAAGAGACCCAGTACTTC. Encoded protein: CASSSQETQYF. This sequence joins TRBV5-4 and TRBJ2-5; D ambiguous. V lost 3 bases to trimming and J lost 1 base, with 1 base between them. CDR1 is SGHNT, CDR2 YYREEE, per germline (reference sequence). This CDR3 region has 11 residues. Full variable domain (missing parts from reference TRBV5-4 and TRBJ2-5): ETGVTQSPTHLIKTRGQQVTLRCSSQSGHNTVSWYQQALGQGPQFIFQYYREEENGRGNFPPRFSGLQFPNYSSELNVNALELDDSALYLCASSSQETQYFGPGTRLLVL.

This chain links TRBV29-1 with TRBJ2-1, with D uncertain. This CDR3 has 15 residues. V lost 4 bases and J 6 bases, leaving 19 bases between the germline ends. CDR1 and CDR2 from the germline V gene are SQVTM and ANQGSEA. The DNA for the CDR3 is TGCAGCGTTGTACCTCTAGACCGCCCTGGCAATGAGCAGTTCTTC. Its protein is CSVVPLDRPGNEQFF.

The rearrangement joins TRBV30 to TRBJ1-6; TRBD1 might be the D (5 bases). V lost 4 bases and J 7 bases, leaving 14 bases between the germline ends. Germline lookup yields CDR1 GTSNPN and CDR2 SVGIG (reference sequence). The CDR3 sequence is 14 residues long. The CDR3 sequence is CAWTSGDSNSPLHF. The CDR3 region has the DNA TGTGCCTGGACAAGCGGGGACTCGAATTCACCCCTCCACTTT. The variable domain in full, with the rest retrieved from reference TRBV30 and TRBJ1-6, is SQTIHQWPATLVQPVGSPLSLECTVEGTSNPNLYWYRQAAGRGLQLLFYSVGIGQISSEVPQNLSASRPQDRQFILSSKKLLLSDSGFYLCAWTSGDSNSPLHFGNGTRLTVT.

The chain is built from TRBV5-1 and TRBJ2-7, with 9 bases lining up with TRBD2. V lost 4 bases to trimming and J lost 2 bases; unmatched junction nucleotides: 4. This CDR3 has 14 residues. CDR1 and CDR2 from the germline V gene are SGHRS and YFSETQ. The DNA for the CDR3 is TGCGCCAGCAGCCTTAGCGGGGGTGCCTACGAGCAGTACTTC. It specifies CASSLSGGAYEQYF.

The CDR3 DNA reads TGTGCCTGGAACTGCCTCTTACCGGACGAGCAGTACTTC. It is translated as CAWNCLLPDEQYF. The chain uses TRBV30 and TRBJ2-7; D gene uncertain. This CDR3 comprises 13 residues. Germline V gene lookup returns CDR1 GTSNPN and CDR2 SVGIG (reference sequence). Deletions cut 4 bases from V and 5 bases from J, with 15 bases between.

This chain connects TRBV27 to TRBJ1-1; 10 bases line up with TRBD1. The CDR3 has 16 amino acids. CDR1 is MNHEY, CDR2 SMNVEV, per germline (reference sequence). Losses at the gene ends were 5 bases for V and 3 bases for J; bases not matched to a gene: 9. The chain's CDR3 is CASSTRQGARDTEAFF. The DNA for the CDR3 is TGTGCCAGCAGTACCAGACAGGGGGCGCGGGACACTGAAGCTTTCTTT.

The chain recombines TRBV4-3 with TRBJ1-3, with TRBD1 as a possible D gene (5 bases). V gave up 0 bases and J gave up 3 bases, with 9 bases separating them. The CDR3 runs to 15 residues. CDR1 LGHNA and CDR2 YSLEER come from the germline V gene. This CDR3 is CASSQDEGLGNTIYF. The CDR3 DNA reads as TGCGCCAGCAGCCAAGACGAGGGGCTTGGAAACACCATATATTTT.

The chain employs TRBV4-1 and TRBJ1-1, with D hard to call. This CDR3 contains 14 residues. V lost 0 bases and J lost 1, with 6 bases in between. CDR1 and CDR2 from the germline V gene are MGHRA and YSYEKL. CDR3 residues: CASSQDHRNTEAFF. CDR3 nucleotide sequence: TGCGCCAGCAGCCAAGATCACAGGAACACTGAAGCTTTCTTT.

The gene calls are TRBV4-1 and TRBJ1-4; no clear D gene. The CDR3 is 13 amino acids. CDR1 and CDR2 (germline): MGHRA, YSYEKL. V was clipped by 2 bases and J by 15 bases, with 16 bases between them. The CDR3 is CASSQYERERMFF. The DNA of the CDR3 is TGCGCCAGCAGCCAATACGAGCGAGAGAGGATGTTTTTT.

This chain connects TRBV29-1 to TRBJ2-1; D is unclear. The CDR3 covers 11 residues. With 3 bases removed from V and 8 bases from J, the gap between germline ends came to 8 bases. Germline assignment: CDR1 SQVTM and CDR2 ANQGSEA. CDR3: CSVDTVDEQFF. CDR3 in DNA: TGCAGCGTTGATACAGTCGATGAGCAGTTCTTC.

The CDR3 spells CASSFGSGESNSPLHF. The DNA of the CDR3 is TGTGCCAGCAGCTTCGGTTCCGGGGAGTCAAATTCACCCCTCCACTTT. J is TRBJ1-6 and V is TRBV7-6; D gene ambiguous. The CDR3 length is 16 residues. V gave up 3 bases and J gave up 7 bases, with 16 bases separating them. CDR1 and CDR2 from the germline V gene are SGHVS and FNYEAQ.

This chain uses TRBV7-9 with TRBJ2-5; TRBD2 agrees at 7 bases. The germline gives CDR1 SEHNR, CDR2 FQNEAQ (reference sequence). The CDR3 contains 16 residues. J gave up 2 bases and V 5 bases, and 11 bases lay outside the gene matches. The CDR3 loop reads CASSPPASGEQETQYF. The CDR3 nucleotides are TGTGCCAGCAGCCCACCGGCGAGCGGGGAACAAGAGACCCAGTACTTC. Drawing the rest from reference TRBV7-9 and TRBJ2-5, the complete variable domain is DTGVSQNPRHKITKRGQNVTFRCDPISEHNRLYWYRQTLGQGPEFLTYFQNEAQLEKSRLLSDRFSAERPKGSFSTLEIQRTEQGDSAMYLCASSPPASGEQETQYFGPGTRLLVL.

The chain joins TRBV7-9 to TRBJ2-4; 7 bases match TRBD2. This CDR3 is 14 amino acids long. The V gene's germline CDR1 is SEHNR and CDR2 FQNEAQ (reference sequence). V dropped 7 bases and J dropped 1; count of bases not matched to a gene: 4. CDR3 region: CASTSGGAKNIQYF. DNA of the CDR3: TGTGCCAGCACCTCCGGGGGGGCCAAAAACATTCAGTACTTC. Complete variable domain (other parts from reference TRBV7-9 and TRBJ2-4): DTGVSQNPRHKITKRGQNVTFRCDPISEHNRLYWYRQTLGQGPEFLTYFQNEAQLEKSRLLSDRFSAERPKGSFSTLEIQRTEQGDSAMYLCASTSGGAKNIQYFGAGTRLSVL.

This clone was counted a single time. CDR3 in DNA: TGTGCCAGCAGCCCCGATGGGTTTAAGGGCAATGAGCAGTTCTTC. Translated, it gives CASSPDGFKGNEQFF. The chain is built from TRBV11-1 and TRBJ2-1, with D uncertain. The V end was cut by 5 bases, the J end by 6 bases, with 17 bases between. The CDR3 spans 15 residues. CDR1 and CDR2 from the germline V gene are SGHAT and FQDESV (reference sequence).

This clone was seen a single time. The rearrangement uses TRBV5-4 and TRBJ2-7; D tentatively fits TRBD1 or TRBD2 (5 bases each). Germline V CDR1 and CDR2: SGHNT, YYREEE (reference sequence). This CDR3 contains 14 residues. Trimming left V 4 bases short and J 5 bases short, with 16 bases between. The CDR3 loop is CASSATRGMDEQYF. The CDR3 coding sequence is TGTGCCAGCAGCGCTACGAGGGGCATGGACGAGCAGTACTTC.

The sample holds one count of this clone. This chain links TRBV6-5 with TRBJ2-7; D is possibly TRBD1 (6 bases). Germline V gene data show CDR1 as MNHEY and CDR2 as SVGAGI. This CDR3 contains 14 residues. The germline V and J ends were trimmed by 6 bases and 0 bases, with 12 bases remaining between them. The CDR3 sequence: CASSSTGSSYEQYF. CDR3 DNA sequence: TGTGCCAGCAGCAGTACAGGGAGCTCCTACGAGCAGTACTTC.